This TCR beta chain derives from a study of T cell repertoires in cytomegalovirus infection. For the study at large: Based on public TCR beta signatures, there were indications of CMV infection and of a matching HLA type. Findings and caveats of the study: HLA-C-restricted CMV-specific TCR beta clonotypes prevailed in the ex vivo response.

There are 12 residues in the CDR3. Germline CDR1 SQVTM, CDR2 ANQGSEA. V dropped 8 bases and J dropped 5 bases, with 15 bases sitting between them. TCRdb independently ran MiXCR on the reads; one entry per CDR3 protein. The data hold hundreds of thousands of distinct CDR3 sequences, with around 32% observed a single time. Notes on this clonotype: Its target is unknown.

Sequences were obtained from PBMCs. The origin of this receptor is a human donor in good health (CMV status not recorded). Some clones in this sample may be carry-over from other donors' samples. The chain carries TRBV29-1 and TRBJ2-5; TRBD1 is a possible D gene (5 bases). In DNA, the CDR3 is TGCAGCTTCCAGGGCCTTTGGGAGACCCAGTACTTC. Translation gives CSFQGLWETQYF.